This entry lists 30 T cell receptor beta chains sequenced from one sample in a study of T cells of healthy individuals (dated by TCRdb to 2017 to 2018). The receptor library was made with 5' RACE. Sequencing was carried out with an Illumina MiSeq. TCRdb reprocessed the public reads (quality trimming at Q25 with fastp, clone calling with MiXCR) and kept in-frame beta chains. CDR3 protein sequences are deduplicated, and each keeps its most common genes and DNA. This sample lists 50,000 to 55,000 distinct CDR3 sequences; over 12% were detected once. Roughly 15% of the sample goes to the ten largest clones. The origin of the receptors is a human donor in good health.

This clonotype was picked up a small number of times. The J gene is TRBJ1-2, the V gene TRBV10-2; possible D gene TRBD1, 6 bases. The germline V gene has CDR1 WSHSY and CDR2 SAAADI. V lost 5 bases to trimming and J lost 5 bases, with 12 bases between them. CDR3 length: 13 amino acids. The CDR3 reads CASSLTGKYGYTF. The CDR3 region has the DNA TGCGCCAGCAGTCTAACAGGGAAATATGGCTACACCTTC.

This clonotype was counted only a few times. The chain couples TRBV3-1 to TRBJ1-2; 8 nucleotides agree with TRBD1. The germline gives CDR1 LGHDT, CDR2 YNNKEL (reference sequence). Trimming cost V 1 base and J 7 bases; bases outside gene matches: 8. The CDR3 is 15 residues long. CDR3 bases: TGTGCCAGCAGCCAAGTTGGACAGGGAAAGGGTGGCTACACCTTC. Translation gives CASSQVGQGKGGYTF.

This clonotype was seen a few times. The chain has TRBV9 and TRBJ2-7, with D possibly being TRBD2 (6 bases). Germline V CDR1 and CDR2: SGDLS, YYNGEE. V shed 4 bases and J shed 0 bases, with 23 bases lying between them. The CDR3 covers 18 residues. CDR3 in DNA: TGTGCCAGCAGCTCCCCCCGGGGCGGGGCACCATTCTCCTACGAGCAGTACTTC. Protein: CASSSPRGGAPFSYEQYF.

This clonotype was picked up a small number of times. The chain uses TRBV6-2 or TRBV6-3 and TRBJ2-6; TRBD2 agrees at 7 bases. The CDR3 loop spans 16 amino acids. Germline assignment: CDR1 MNHEY and CDR2 SVGEGT. J lost 0 bases, V lost 10 bases, and 9 bases had no gene match. The CDR3: CATHLGGYSGANVLTF. The CDR3 DNA reads TGTGCCACCCACCTGGGGGGGTACTCTGGGGCCAACGTCCTGACTTTC.

The chain links TRBV7-8 to TRBJ1-1, with D perhaps matching TRBD1 (6 bases). The CDR3 runs 15 residues. V lost 0 bases, J lost 4 bases, and 12 bases lay in between. CDR1 SGHVS and CDR2 FQNEAQ come from the germline V gene. DNA for the CDR3: TGTGCCAGCAGCTTAGCCTATCAGACAGGCACTGAAGCTTTCTTT. Its translation: CASSLAYQTGTEAFF.

The J gene is TRBJ1-2, the V gene TRBV7-2; a possible D gene is TRBD1 (5 bases). The CDR3 totals 14 residues. Germline values: CDR1 SGHTA, CDR2 FQGNSA. The V end was cut by 2 bases, the J end by 3 bases, with 10 bases between. The chain's CDR3 is CASSLLGRDYGYTF. CDR3 nucleotides: TGTGCCAGCAGCTTATTGGGCAGGGACTATGGCTACACCTTC. Filled out from reference TRBV7-2 and TRBJ1-2, the complete variable domain reads GAGVSQSPSNKVTEKGKDVELRCDPISGHTALYWYRQSLGQGLEFLIYFQGNSAPDKSGLPSDRFSAERTGGSVSTLTIQRTQQEDSAVYLCASSLLGRDYGYTFGSGTRLTVV.

This clonotype was seen many times. This chain's CDR3 is CASSSIGARTEAFF. CDR3 nucleotides: TGTGCCAGCAGTTCAATCGGGGCTCGGACTGAAGCTTTCTTT. The chain combines TRBV27 with TRBJ1-1; TRBD1 might be the D (5 bases). Germline assignment: CDR1 MNHEY and CDR2 SMNVEV (reference sequence). This CDR3 has 14 amino acids. Trimming left V 4 bases short and J 5 bases short, with 14 bases between.

The chain has TRBV11-2 and TRBJ1-1, with D uncertain. CDR1 and CDR2 (germline): SGHAT, FQNNGV. The CDR3 sequence is 14 residues long. V dropped 1 base and J dropped 8 bases, with 14 bases sitting between them. CDR3 amino acids: CASSLASPNGEAFF. In DNA form, the CDR3 reads TGTGCCAGCAGCTTAGCGTCTCCGAACGGGGAAGCTTTCTTT.

In this sample, this clonotype turned up many times. The J gene is TRBJ2-3, the V gene TRBV24-1; D is possibly TRBD2 (6 bases). The CDR3 spans 16 residues. Trimming removed 4 bases at V and 5 bases at J, with 18 bases between. Germline V gene data show CDR1 as KGHDR and CDR2 as SFDVKD. The CDR3 loop is CATSEPFRGYGDTQYF. CDR3 sequence (DNA): TGTGCCACCAGTGAGCCGTTTCGGGGGTACGGAGATACGCAGTATTTT.

This chain connects TRBV24-1 to TRBJ2-3; the D is unclear. CDR1 and CDR2 (germline): KGHDR, SFDVKD. Trimming stripped 5 bases from V and 4 bases from J, with 3 bases between. This CDR3 is built from 11 residues. The CDR3 protein is CATSGSDTQYF. The CDR3 DNA is TGTGCCACCAGTGGATCAGATACGCAGTATTTT.

This clonotype was seen many times. The chain recombines TRBV4-3 with TRBJ1-5; D gene unclear. Per germline, CDR1 LGHNA and CDR2 YSLEER. V lost 0 bases, J lost 6 bases, and 9 bases lay in between. The CDR3 totals 14 residues. The CDR3 coding sequence is TGCGCCAGCAGCCAAGAAGTCGGGAGTCAGCCCCAGCATTTT. Its protein product is CASSQEVGSQPQHF.

This clonotype was recorded many times. The V and J genes are TRBV14 and TRBJ2-1; D possibly uses TRBD1 or TRBD2 (5 bases each). Trimming cost V 0 bases and J 15 bases, with 6 bases left between them. From germline, CDR1 is SGHDN and CDR2 FVKESK. This CDR3 comprises 10 residues. CDR3 in amino acids: CASSQDGGFF. The CDR3 nucleotides are TGTGCCAGCAGCCAAGATGGGGGGTTCTTC.

There are many counts of this clonotype. The chain couples TRBV7-9 to TRBJ2-3; a weak D match, TRBD2 (6 bases). Germline CDR1 and CDR2: SEHNR and FQNEAQ (reference sequence). The CDR3 length is 13 residues. Deletions cut 4 bases from V and 4 bases from J, with 9 bases between. CDR3 bases: TGTGCCAGCAGCTCCAAGCGGGCAGATACGCAGTATTTT. Amino acids: CASSSKRADTQYF.

This clonotype was seen at least ten times. The V and J genes are TRBV12-3 or TRBV12-4 and TRBJ1-1; no definite D call. V was cut by 7 bases and J by 2 bases, with 14 bases left in between. The CDR3 extends over 14 amino acids. The CDR3 region is CASTLAGGNTEAFF. In nucleotides, the CDR3 is TGTGCCAGCACCCTAGCAGGCGGCAACACTGAAGCTTTCTTT.

This chain joins TRBV29-1 and TRBJ1-1, with TRBD1 matching over 7 bases. This CDR3 comprises 15 residues. Germline V gene sequence: CDR1 SQVTM, CDR2 ANQGSEA. J lost 5 bases, V lost 3 bases, and 12 bases had no gene match. CDR3 coding DNA: TGCAGCGTTGAGTTTACAGGGGAACTGGGAACTGAAGCTTTCTTT. Protein sequence: CSVEFTGELGTEAFF.

This clonotype was observed a few times. The chain employs TRBV29-1 and TRBJ2-1; D is perhaps TRBD2 (6 bases). Germline V gene sequence: CDR1 SQVTM, CDR2 ANQGSEA. There are 14 residues in the CDR3. Trimming pared 7 bases from V and 2 bases from J, leaving 15 bases between. CDR3 DNA: TGCAGCGCCCGACCTAGCGCAGCCTACAATGAGCAGTTCTTC. It is translated as CSARPSAAYNEQFF.

This clonotype appeared many times. The V and J genes are TRBV5-6 and TRBJ1-2; no clear D. Trimming cost V 1 base and J 7 bases, with 11 bases left between them. Germline lookup yields CDR1 SGHDT and CDR2 YYEEEE. The CDR3 totals 13 residues. The CDR3 is CASSLSRTTGYTF. The CDR3 DNA is TGTGCCAGCAGCTTGAGCCGGACTACTGGCTACACCTTC.

This clonotype was detected ten times or more. V gene TRBV5-1 combines with J gene TRBJ2-7; weak D call: TRBD2 (6 bases). The CDR3 has 11 residues. Germline V CDR1 and CDR2: SGHRS, YFSETQ. The ends were cut back, 3 bases at V and 5 bases at J, with 6 bases in the middle. The CDR3: CASSWRDEQYF. In DNA form, the CDR3 reads TGCGCCAGCAGCTGGAGGGACGAGCAGTACTTC. Complete variable domain (other parts from reference TRBV5-1 and TRBJ2-7): KAGVTQTPRYLIKTRGQQVTLSCSPISGHRSVSWYQQTPGQGLQFLFEYFSETQRNKGNFPGRFSGRQFSNSRSEMNVSTLELGDSALYLCASSWRDEQYFGPGTRLTVT.

This clonotype showed up many times. The chain has TRBV6-2 or TRBV6-3 and TRBJ2-2, with D unclear. V lost 6 bases, J lost 7 bases, and 9 bases lay in between. This CDR3 comprises 12 residues. CDR1 and CDR2 from the germline V gene are MNHEY and SVGEGT. CDR3 bases: TGTGCCAGCAGCTCTAATGGCGGGGAGCTGTTTTTT. Its translation is CASSSNGGELFF.

Of note for this clonotype: One end of the junction fails to match germline, which may point to a read error. The chain employs TRBV7-1 and TRBJ1-2, with D possibly matching TRBD1 (6 bases). TRBV7-1 is assigned to the ORF class and has an uncertain function. The CDR3 is 14 amino acids. CDR3: CASSSYRVDYGFTF. CDR3 nucleotides: TGTGCCAGCAGCTCTTACAGGGTTGACTATGGCTTCACCTTC.

This clonotype was recorded a few times. The J gene is TRBJ2-4, the V gene TRBV28, with 7 bases matching TRBD1. Germline V gives CDR1 MDHEN, CDR2 SYDVKM. The V and J ends lost 8 bases and 2 bases, in that order; junction bases with no gene match: 3. CDR3 length: 13 residues. CDR3 sequence: CASSDRTKNIQYF. DNA for the CDR3: TGTGCCAGCTCGGACAGGACCAAAAACATTCAGTACTTC.

This clonotype was seen ten or more times. The J gene is TRBJ2-3, the V gene TRBV7-2; D is perhaps TRBD1 (6 bases). With 5 bases removed from V and 6 bases from J, the gap between germline ends came to 18 bases. CDR3 length equals 15 residues. CDR1 and CDR2 from the germline V gene are SGHTA and FQGNSA. CDR3 in amino acids: CASSTVTGPVDTQYF. DNA of the CDR3: TGTGCCAGCAGCACAGTGACAGGCCCCGTGGATACGCAGTATTTT.

This clonotype was counted ten times or more. The chain links TRBV27 to TRBJ1-6, with D maybe TRBD1 (5 bases). Germline-derived CDR1 and CDR2 are MNHEY and SMNVEV (reference sequence). V lost 6 bases and J 9 bases, leaving 15 bases between the germline ends. This CDR3 has 14 residues. As DNA, the CDR3 is TGTGCCAGCAGAGAAAGGGGTTTTCGTTCACCCCTCCACTTT. Its translation: CASRERGFRSPLHF.

This clonotype was recorded many times. This chain connects TRBV7-8 to TRBJ2-1; weak D call: TRBD1 (7 bases). Germline loops: CDR1 SGHVS, CDR2 FQNEAQ. The CDR3 has 14 residues. V lost 5 bases to trimming and J lost 4 bases, with 12 bases between them. The CDR3 bases are TGTGCCAGCAGCCCGCGGGACAGATACAATGAGCAGTTCTTC. Protein: CASSPRDRYNEQFF.

The chain couples TRBV20-1 to TRBJ1-1, with TRBD1 as a possible D gene (6 bases). CDR1 is DFQATT and CDR2 is SNEGSKA in the germline V gene (reference sequence). Trimming cost V 6 bases and J 2 bases, with 10 bases left between them. The CDR3 length is 12 residues. CDR3 loop: CSADRINTEAFF. Written as DNA, the CDR3 is TGCAGTGCCGACAGGATTAACACTGAAGCTTTCTTT.

This clonotype was recorded a few times. The rearrangement links TRBV7-2 to TRBJ2-7, with D tentatively TRBD1 or TRBD2 (6 bases each). The CDR3 has 15 residues. V was trimmed by 5 bases and J by 0 bases, leaving 14 bases between them. Germline values: CDR1 SGHTA, CDR2 FQGNSA. The CDR3: CASSLQGLGSYEQYF. The CDR3 nucleotides read TGTGCCAGCAGCCTACAGGGACTTGGCTCCTACGAGCAGTACTTC.

This clonotype was seen at least ten times. The chain is built from TRBV12-3 or TRBV12-4 and TRBJ1-1; 9 bases map to TRBD1. The CDR3 runs 15 residues. Trimming cost V 2 bases and J 5 bases; bases outside gene matches: 6. The CDR3 nucleotides are TGTGCCAGCAGTTTACCACAGGGGGCGAGGACTGAAGCTTTCTTT. Its translation is CASSLPQGARTEAFF.

In this sample, this clonotype turned up many times. The chain couples TRBV10-3 to TRBJ2-1; 10 bases agree with TRBD1. The CDR3 is 14 residues long. V shed 6 bases and J 7 bases; nucleotides not matched to a gene: 6. Germline V gives CDR1 ENHRY, CDR2 SYGVKD. CDR3 sequence: CAIRNGTGVNEQFF. As DNA, the CDR3 is TGTGCCATCAGAAACGGGACAGGGGTGAATGAGCAGTTCTTC.

The chain recombines TRBV7-2 with TRBJ2-3; D call uncertain. CDR1 is SGHTA and CDR2 is FQGNSA in the germline V gene. The CDR3 has 12 residues. Deletions cut 2 bases from V and 4 bases from J, with 4 bases between. The DNA of the CDR3 is TGTGCCAGCAGCTTACGGCCAGATACGCAGTATTTT. Its translation: CASSLRPDTQYF.

The rearrangement joins TRBV20-1 to TRBJ2-5, with D perhaps being TRBD1 or TRBD2 (5 bases each). Trimming left V 5 bases short and J 3 bases short, with 13 bases between. This CDR3 is 13 amino acids long. Looked up from germline, CDR1 is DFQATT and CDR2 is SNEGSKA (reference sequence). As DNA, the CDR3 is TGCAGTGCTTCGGGGCAGGGTGAAGAGACCCAGTACTTC. Encoded protein: CSASGQGEETQYF.